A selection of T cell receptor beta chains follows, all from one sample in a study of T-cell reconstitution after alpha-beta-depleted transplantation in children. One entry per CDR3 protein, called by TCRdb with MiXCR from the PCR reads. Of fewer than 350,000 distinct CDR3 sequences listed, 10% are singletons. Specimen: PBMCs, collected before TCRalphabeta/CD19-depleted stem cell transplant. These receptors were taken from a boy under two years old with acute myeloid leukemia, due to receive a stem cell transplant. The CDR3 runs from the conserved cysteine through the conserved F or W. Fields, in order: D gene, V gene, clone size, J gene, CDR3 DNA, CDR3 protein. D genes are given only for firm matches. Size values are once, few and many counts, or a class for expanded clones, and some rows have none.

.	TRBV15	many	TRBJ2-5	TGTGCCACCAGCAAAGGTCAAGAGACCCAGTACTTC	CATSKGQETQYF
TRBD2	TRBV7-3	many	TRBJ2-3	TGTGCCAGCAGCCCTAGCGGGGGGGCGTCAGATACGCAGTATTTT	CASSPSGGASDTQYF
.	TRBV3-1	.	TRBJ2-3	TGTGCCAGCAGCCAGCGGGCAGTAACAGATACGCAGTATTTT	CASSQRAVTDTQYF
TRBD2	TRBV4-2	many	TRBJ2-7	TGTGCCAGCAGCCCCGGACTAGCGTCAACTTACGAGCAGTACTTC	CASSPGLASTYEQYF
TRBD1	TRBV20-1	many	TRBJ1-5	TGCAGTGCTATCCCCGACAGGGATGATCAGCCCCAGCATTTT	CSAIPDRDDQPQHF
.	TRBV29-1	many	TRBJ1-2	TGCAGCGTTGAAGATGGCGCATTATATGGCTACACCTTC	CSVEDGALYGYTF
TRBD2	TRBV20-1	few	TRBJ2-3	TGCAGTGCTAGATCCGGGGGGGAAGGGGGAGATACGCAGTATTTT	CSARSGGEGGDTQYF
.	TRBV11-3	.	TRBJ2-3	TGTGCCAGCAGCTTAAGGAACAGCCCCGATACGCAGTATTTT	CASSLRNSPDTQYF
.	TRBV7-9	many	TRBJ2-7	TGTGCCAGCAGCTTAGTGATGGGCAACTCCTACGAGCAGTACTTC	CASSLVMGNSYEQYF
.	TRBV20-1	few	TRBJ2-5	TGCAGTGCTAGAGATAGTGGGGGGCGACTGTACTTC	CSARDSGGRLYF
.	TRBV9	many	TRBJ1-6	TGTGCCAGCAGCGTAAGAGCAGGGTGGAATTCACCCCTCCACTTT	CASSVRAGWNSPLHF
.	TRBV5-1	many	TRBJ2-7	TGCGCCAGCAGCCGACAGGTTAGCTACGAGCAGTACTTC	CASSRQVSYEQYF
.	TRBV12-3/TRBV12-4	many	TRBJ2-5	TGTGCCAGCGCAGCCATCAAGGACCTCAAGCCGGAGACCCAGTACTTC	CASAAIKDLKPETQYF
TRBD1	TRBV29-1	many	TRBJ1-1	TGCAGCGTTGTTGGGACAGGCCACACTGAAGCTTTCTTT	CSVVGTGHTEAFF
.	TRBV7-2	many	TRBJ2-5	TGTGCCAGCAGCTTATGGTCAGGAGAGACCCAGTACTTC	CASSLWSGETQYF
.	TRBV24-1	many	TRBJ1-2	TGTGCCACCAGTGATAACCTGGACCGGGATGGCTACACCTTC	CATSDNLDRDGYTF
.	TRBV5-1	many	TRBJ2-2	TGCGCCAGCACAGGGTCGAACACCGGGGAGCTGTTTTTT	CASTGSNTGELFF
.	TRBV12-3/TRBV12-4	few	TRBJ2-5	TGTGCCAGCAGTCAACGTACTAGCCGGCAAGAGACCCAGTACTTC	CASSQRTSRQETQYF
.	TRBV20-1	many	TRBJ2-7	TGCAGTGCCATCACCTTGACAGGCCACTACGAGCAGTACTTC	CSAITLTGHYEQYF
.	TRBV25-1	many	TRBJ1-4	TGTGCCAGCAGTTCCCCTTTCGGGACCTTAACTAATGAAAAACTGTTTTTT	CASSSPFGTLTNEKLFF
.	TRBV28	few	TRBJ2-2	TGTGCCAGCACCGCGGATGCGGGGAAAGAAACCGGGGAGCTGTTTTTT	CASTADAGKETGELFF
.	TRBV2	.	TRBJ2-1	TGTGCCAGCAGTGAACGATACAATGAGCAGTTCTTC	CASSERYNEQFF
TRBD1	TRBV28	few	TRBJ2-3	TGTGCCAGCAGTTCACCGGGACAGGGAGAAGGTACGCAGTATTTT	CASSSPGQGEGTQYF
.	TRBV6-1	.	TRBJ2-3	TGTGCCAGCCACAGGTGTGAGGGCACAGATACGCAGTATTTT	CASHRCEGTDTQYF
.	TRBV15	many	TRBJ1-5	TGTGCCACCAGCAGAGATAGGGGAACTCAGCCCCAGCATTTT	CATSRDRGTQPQHF
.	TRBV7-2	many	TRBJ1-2	TGTGCCAGCAGCTTACCCGGTCGGGGGACCTATGGCTACACCTTC	CASSLPGRGTYGYTF
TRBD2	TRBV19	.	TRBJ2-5	TGTGCCAGTAGCTTTAACTCGGCGGGAGACCAAGAGACCCAGTACTTC	CASSFNSAGDQETQYF
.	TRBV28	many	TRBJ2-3	TGTGCCAGCAGTTTAATCGGGGGCGGGGGCACAGATACGCAGTATTTT	CASSLIGGGGTDTQYF
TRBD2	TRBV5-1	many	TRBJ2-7	TGCGCCAGCAGCGTCCTTACTAGCGGGGGGACCTACGAGCAGTACTTC	CASSVLTSGGTYEQYF
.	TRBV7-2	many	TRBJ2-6	TGTGCCAGCAGCTTCGGCCCTTCGGGGGCCAACGTCCTGACTTTC	CASSFGPSGANVLTF
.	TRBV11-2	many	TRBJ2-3	TGTGCCAGCAGCTTATTGAGGCATAGCACAGATACGCAGTATTTT	CASSLLRHSTDTQYF
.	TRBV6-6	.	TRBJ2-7	TGTGCCAGCCTTGGGGAGAGCTACGAGCAGTACTTC	CASLGESYEQYF
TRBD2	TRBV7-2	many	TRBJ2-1	TGTGCCAGCAGCTTAGTGGGGACTAGCGGGAGTGAGCAGTTCTTC	CASSLVGTSGSEQFF
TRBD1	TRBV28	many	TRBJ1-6	TGTGCCGGCTGGGACAGGCATCCTAATTCACCCCTCCACTTT	CAGWDRHPNSPLHF
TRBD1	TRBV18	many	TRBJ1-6	TGTGCCAGCTCACTGCAGGGGGCAAGGTATAATTCACCCCTCCACTTT	CASSLQGARYNSPLHF
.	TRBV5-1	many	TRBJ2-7	TGCGCCAGCAGCTCCGAGGGGAGGTCCTACGAGCAGTACTTC	CASSSEGRSYEQYF
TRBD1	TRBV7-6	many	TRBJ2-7	TGTGCCAGCAGCTTAGCGACAGGGCCCTTCTCCTACGAGCAGTACTTC	CASSLATGPFSYEQYF
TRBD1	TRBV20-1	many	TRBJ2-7	TGCAGTGCTAGTGGAAGGGGACAGGGCTCCTACGAGCAGTACTTC	CSASGRGQGSYEQYF
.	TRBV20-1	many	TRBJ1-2	TGCAGTGCCCTGAACCGGGCCATGAAATATGGCTACACCTTC	CSALNRAMKYGYTF
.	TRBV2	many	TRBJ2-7	TGTGCCAGCAGTGATGGTGGTGTCTCCTACGAGCAGTACTTC	CASSDGGVSYEQYF
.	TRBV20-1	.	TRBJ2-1	TGCAGTGCTAGAGCTCTAGCCGACCGCTACAATGAGCAGTTCTTC	CSARALADRYNEQFF
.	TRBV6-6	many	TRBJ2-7	TGTGCCAGCAGTTCGGTAATCTCCTACGAGCAGTACTTC	CASSSVISYEQYF
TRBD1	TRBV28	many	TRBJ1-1	TGTGCCAGCAGTTCCAGGGGGAGAGGCACTGAAGCTTTCTTT	CASSSRGRGTEAFF
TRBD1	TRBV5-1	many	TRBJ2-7	TGCGCCAGCAGCTGGGACAGCCTCTACGAGCAGTACTTC	CASSWDSLYEQYF
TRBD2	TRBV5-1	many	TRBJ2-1	TGCGCCAGCAGCCGAGGCGGGAGCTCCTACAATGAGCAGTTCTTC	CASSRGGSSYNEQFF
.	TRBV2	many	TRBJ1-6	TGTGCCAGCAGTGAGGGGGCCTATAATTCACCCCTCCACTTT	CASSEGAYNSPLHF
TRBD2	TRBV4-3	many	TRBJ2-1	TGCGCCAGCAGCCAAGAAAGACTAGCGGGAGATGAGCAGTTCTTC	CASSQERLAGDEQFF
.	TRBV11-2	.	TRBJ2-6	TGTGCCAGCAGCGCGCTAGGAAGCTCTGGGGCCAACGTCCTGACTTTC	CASSALGSSGANVLTF
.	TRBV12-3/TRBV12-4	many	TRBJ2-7	TGTGCCAGCAGTTTAGCGCCACTGTTACAGCGAATTTACTACGAGCAGTACTTC	CASSLAPLLQRIYYEQYF
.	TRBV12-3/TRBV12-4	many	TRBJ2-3	TGTGCCAGCAGTTTATCAGATACGCAGTATTTT	CASSLSDTQYF